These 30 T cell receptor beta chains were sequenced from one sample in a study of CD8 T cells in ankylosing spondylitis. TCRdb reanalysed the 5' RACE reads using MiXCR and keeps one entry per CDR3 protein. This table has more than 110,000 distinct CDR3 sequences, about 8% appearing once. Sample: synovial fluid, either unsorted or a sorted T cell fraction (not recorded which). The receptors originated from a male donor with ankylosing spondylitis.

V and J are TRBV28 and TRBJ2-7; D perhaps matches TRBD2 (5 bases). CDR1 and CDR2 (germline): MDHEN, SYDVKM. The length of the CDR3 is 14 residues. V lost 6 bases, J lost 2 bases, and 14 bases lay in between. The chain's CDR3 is CASRARGVTYEQYF. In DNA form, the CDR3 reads TGTGCCAGCAGAGCACGGGGAGTCACCTACGAGCAGTACTTC.

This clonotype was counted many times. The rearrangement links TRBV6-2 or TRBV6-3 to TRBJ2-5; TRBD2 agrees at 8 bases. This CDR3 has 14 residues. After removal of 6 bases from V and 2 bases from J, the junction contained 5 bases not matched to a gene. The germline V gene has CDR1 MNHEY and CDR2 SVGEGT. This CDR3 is CASSSGGEQETQYF. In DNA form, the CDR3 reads TGTGCCAGCAGCTCCGGGGGGGAGCAAGAGACCCAGTACTTC.

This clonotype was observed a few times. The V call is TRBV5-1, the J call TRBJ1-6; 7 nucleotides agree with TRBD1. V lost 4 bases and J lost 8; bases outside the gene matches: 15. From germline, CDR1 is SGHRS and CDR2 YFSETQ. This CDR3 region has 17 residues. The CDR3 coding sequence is TGCGCCAGCAGCCAGCTTTCGGCCATCCAGGGGGATTCACCCCTCCACTTT. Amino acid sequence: CASSQLSAIQGDSPLHF. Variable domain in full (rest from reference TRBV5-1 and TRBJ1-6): KAGVTQTPRYLIKTRGQQVTLSCSPISGHRSVSWYQQTPGQGLQFLFEYFSETQRNKGNFPGRFSGRQFSNSRSEMNVSTLELGDSALYLCASSQLSAIQGDSPLHFGNGTRLTVT.

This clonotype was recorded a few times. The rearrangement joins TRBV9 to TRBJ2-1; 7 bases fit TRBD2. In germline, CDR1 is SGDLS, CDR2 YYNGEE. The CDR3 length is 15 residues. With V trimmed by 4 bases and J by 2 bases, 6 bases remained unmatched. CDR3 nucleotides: TGTGCCAGCAGCAGCGGACTAGGAGCCTACAATGAGCAGTTCTTC. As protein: CASSSGLGAYNEQFF.

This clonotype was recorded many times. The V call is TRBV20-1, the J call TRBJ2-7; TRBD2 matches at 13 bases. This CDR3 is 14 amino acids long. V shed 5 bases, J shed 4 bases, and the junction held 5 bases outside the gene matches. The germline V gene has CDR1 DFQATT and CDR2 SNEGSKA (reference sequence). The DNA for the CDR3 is TGCAGTGCTGTCCCGGGACTAGCGGGGTACGAGCAGTACTTC. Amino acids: CSAVPGLAGYEQYF.

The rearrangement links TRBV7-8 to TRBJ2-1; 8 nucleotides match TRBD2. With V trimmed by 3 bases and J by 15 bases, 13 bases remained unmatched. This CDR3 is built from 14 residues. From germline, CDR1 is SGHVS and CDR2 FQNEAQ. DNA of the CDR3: TGTGCCAGCAGCTTCGGTAGCGGGGTGCTTTCCCGGTTCTTC. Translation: CASSFGSGVLSRFF.

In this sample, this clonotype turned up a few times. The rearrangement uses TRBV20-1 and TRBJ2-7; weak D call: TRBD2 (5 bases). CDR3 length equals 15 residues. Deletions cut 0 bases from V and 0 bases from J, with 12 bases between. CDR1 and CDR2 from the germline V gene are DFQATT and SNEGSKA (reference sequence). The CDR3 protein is CSARDRSGSSYEQYF. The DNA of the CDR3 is TGCAGTGCTAGAGATAGGAGCGGAAGCTCCTACGAGCAGTACTTC.

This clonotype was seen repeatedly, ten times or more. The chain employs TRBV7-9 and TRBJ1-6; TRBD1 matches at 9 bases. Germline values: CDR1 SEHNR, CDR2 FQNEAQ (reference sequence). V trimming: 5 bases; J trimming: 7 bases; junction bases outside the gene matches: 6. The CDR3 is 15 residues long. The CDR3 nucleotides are TGTGCCAGCAGCCCGGGGGACAGGGAAAATTCACCCCTCCACTTT. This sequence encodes CASSPGDRENSPLHF. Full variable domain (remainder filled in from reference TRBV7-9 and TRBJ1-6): DTGVSQNPRHKITKRGQNVTFRCDPISEHNRLYWYRQTLGQGPEFLTYFQNEAQLEKSRLLSDRFSAERPKGSFSTLEIQRTEQGDSAMYLCASSPGDRENSPLHFGNGTRLTVT.

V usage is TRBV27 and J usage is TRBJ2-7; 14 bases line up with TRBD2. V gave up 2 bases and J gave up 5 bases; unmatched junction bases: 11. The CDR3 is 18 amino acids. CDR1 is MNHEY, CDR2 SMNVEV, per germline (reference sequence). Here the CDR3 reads CASSLKYPGLAGAHEQYF. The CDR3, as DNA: TGTGCCAGCAGTTTAAAATATCCGGGACTAGCGGGGGCCCACGAGCAGTACTTC.

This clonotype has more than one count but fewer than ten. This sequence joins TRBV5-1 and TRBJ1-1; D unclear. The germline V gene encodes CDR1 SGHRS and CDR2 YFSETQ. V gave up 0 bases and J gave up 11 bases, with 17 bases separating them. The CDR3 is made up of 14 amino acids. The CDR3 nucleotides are TGCGCCAGCAGCTTGGAGGAAGGCACAACTAGGGCTTTCTTT. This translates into CASSLEEGTTRAFF.

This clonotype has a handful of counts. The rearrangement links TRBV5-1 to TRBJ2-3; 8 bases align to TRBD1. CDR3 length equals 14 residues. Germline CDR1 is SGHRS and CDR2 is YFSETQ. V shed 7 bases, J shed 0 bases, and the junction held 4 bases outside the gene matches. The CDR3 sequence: CASYTGGSTDTQYF. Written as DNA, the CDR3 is TGCGCCAGCTACACAGGGGGAAGCACAGATACGCAGTATTTT.

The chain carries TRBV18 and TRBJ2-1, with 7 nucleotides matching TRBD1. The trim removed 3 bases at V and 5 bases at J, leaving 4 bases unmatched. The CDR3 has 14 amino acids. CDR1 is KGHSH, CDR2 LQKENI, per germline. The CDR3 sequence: CASSPPGTDNEQFF. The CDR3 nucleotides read TGTGCCAGCTCACCGCCCGGGACAGACAATGAGCAGTTCTTC.

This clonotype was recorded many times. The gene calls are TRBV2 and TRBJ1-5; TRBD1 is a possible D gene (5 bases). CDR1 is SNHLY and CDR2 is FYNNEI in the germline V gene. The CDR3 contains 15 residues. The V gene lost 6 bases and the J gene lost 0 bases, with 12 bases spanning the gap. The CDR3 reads CASSREGHSNQPQHF. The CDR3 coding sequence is TGTGCCAGCAGCAGGGAGGGTCATAGCAATCAGCCCCAGCATTTT.

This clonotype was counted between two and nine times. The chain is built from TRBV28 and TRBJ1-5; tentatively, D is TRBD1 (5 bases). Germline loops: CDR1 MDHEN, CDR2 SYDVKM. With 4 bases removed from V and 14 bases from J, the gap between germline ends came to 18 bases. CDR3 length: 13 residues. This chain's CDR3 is CASSSPKRGGEHF. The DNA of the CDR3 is TGTGCCAGCAGTTCCCCTAAGCGTGGGGGGGAGCATTTT.

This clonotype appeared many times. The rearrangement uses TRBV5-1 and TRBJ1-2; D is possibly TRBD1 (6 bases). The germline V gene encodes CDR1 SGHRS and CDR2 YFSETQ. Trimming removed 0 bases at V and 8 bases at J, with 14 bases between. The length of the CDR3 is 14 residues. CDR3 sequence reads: CASSLDGTTDGYTF. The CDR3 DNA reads TGCGCCAGCAGCTTGGATGGGACAACTGACGGCTACACCTTC.

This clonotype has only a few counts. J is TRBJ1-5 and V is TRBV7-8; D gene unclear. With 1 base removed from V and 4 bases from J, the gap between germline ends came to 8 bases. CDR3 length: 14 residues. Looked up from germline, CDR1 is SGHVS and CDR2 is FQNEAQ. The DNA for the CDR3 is TGTGCCAGCAGCTTAGGCGAAGGGAATCAGCCCCAGCATTTT. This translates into CASSLGEGNQPQHF.

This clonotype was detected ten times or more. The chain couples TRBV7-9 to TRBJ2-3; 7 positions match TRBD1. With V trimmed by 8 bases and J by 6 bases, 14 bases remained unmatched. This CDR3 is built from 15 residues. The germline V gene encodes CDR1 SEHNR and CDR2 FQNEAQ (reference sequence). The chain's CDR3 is CASRDRESRGDTQYF. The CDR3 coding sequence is TGTGCCAGCCGTGACAGGGAATCCCGCGGGGATACGCAGTATTTT.

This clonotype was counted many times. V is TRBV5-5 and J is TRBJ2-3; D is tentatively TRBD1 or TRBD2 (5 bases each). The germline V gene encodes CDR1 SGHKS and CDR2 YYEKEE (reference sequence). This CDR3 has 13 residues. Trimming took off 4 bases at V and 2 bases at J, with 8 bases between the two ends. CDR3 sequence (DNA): TGTGCCAGCAGCGGGGGTACCACAGATACGCAGTATTTT. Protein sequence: CASSGGTTDTQYF.

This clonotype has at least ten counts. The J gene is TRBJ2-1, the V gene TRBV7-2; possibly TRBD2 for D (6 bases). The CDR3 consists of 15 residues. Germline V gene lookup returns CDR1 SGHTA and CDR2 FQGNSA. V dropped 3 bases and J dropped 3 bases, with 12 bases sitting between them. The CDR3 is CASSFTGEVYNEQFF. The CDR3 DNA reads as TGTGCCAGCAGCTTTACGGGGGAGGTCTACAATGAGCAGTTCTTC. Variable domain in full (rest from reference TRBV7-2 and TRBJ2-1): GAGVSQSPSNKVTEKGKDVELRCDPISGHTALYWYRQSLGQGLEFLIYFQGNSAPDKSGLPSDRFSAERTGGSVSTLTIQRTQQEDSAVYLCASSFTGEVYNEQFFGPGTRLTVL.

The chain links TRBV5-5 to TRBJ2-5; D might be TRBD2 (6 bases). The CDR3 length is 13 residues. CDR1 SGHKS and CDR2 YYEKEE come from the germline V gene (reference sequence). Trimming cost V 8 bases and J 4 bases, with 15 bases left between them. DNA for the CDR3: TGTGCCAGGAGCCCCGGGGAGGCAGAGACCCAGTACTTC. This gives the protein CARSPGEAETQYF.

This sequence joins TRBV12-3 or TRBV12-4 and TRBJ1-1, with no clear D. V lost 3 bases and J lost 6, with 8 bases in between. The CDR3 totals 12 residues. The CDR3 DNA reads TGTGCCAGCAGTTTCGTTGGCGCTGAAGCTTTCTTT. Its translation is CASSFVGAEAFF.

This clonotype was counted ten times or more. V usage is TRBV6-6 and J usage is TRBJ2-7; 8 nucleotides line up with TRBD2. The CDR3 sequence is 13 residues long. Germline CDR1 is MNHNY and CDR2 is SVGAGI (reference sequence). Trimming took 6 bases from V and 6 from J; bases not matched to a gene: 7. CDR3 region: CASSGRERGEQYF. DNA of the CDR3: TGTGCCAGCAGCGGGAGGGAGCGGGGCGAGCAGTACTTC.

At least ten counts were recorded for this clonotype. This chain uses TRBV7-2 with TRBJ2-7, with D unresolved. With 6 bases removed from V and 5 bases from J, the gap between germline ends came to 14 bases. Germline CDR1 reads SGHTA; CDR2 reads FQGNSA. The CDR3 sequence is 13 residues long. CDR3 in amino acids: CASRSADRNEQYF. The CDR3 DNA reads TGTGCCAGCAGGTCAGCCGACCGGAACGAGCAGTACTTC.

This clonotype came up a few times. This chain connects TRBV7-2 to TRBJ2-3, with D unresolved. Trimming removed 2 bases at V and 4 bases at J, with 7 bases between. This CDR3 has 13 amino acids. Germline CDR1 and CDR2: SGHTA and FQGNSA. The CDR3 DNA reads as TGTGCCAGCAGCTTATCCCCCCCAGATACGCAGTATTTT. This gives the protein CASSLSPPDTQYF. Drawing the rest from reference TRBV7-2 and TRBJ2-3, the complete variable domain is GAGVSQSPSNKVTEKGKDVELRCDPISGHTALYWYRQSLGQGLEFLIYFQGNSAPDKSGLPSDRFSAERTGGSVSTLTIQRTQQEDSAVYLCASSLSPPDTQYFGPGTRLTVL.

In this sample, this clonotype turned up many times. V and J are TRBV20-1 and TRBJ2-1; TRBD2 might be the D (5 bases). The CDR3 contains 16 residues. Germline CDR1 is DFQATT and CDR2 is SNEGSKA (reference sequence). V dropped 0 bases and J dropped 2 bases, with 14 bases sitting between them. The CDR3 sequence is CSARDLQSGAYNEQFF. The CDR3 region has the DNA TGCAGTGCTAGAGATCTTCAGAGCGGTGCCTACAATGAGCAGTTCTTC.

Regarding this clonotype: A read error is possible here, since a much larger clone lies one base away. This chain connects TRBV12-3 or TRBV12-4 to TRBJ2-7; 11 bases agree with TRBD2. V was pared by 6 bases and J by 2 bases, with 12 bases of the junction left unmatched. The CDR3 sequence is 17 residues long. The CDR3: CASRSSGGNQFTYEQYF. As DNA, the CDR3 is TGTGCCAGCAGGTCTAGCGGGGGGAACCAATTCACCTACGAGCAGTACTTC.

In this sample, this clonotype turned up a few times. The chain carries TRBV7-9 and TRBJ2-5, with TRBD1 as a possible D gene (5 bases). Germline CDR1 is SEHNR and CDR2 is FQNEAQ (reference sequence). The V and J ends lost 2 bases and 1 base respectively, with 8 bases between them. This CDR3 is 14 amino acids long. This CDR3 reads CASSLQTVQETQYF. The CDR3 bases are TGTGCCAGCAGCTTACAGACAGTCCAAGAGACCCAGTACTTC.

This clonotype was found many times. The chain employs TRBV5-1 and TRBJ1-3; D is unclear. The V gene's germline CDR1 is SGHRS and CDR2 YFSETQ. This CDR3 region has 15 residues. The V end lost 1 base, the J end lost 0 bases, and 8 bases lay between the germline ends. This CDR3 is CASSLRSGSGNTIYF. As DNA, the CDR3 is TGCGCCAGCAGCTTGAGAAGCGGCTCTGGAAACACCATATATTTT. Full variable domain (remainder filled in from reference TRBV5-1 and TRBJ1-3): KAGVTQTPRYLIKTRGQQVTLSCSPISGHRSVSWYQQTPGQGLQFLFEYFSETQRNKGNFPGRFSGRQFSNSRSEMNVSTLELGDSALYLCASSLRSGSGNTIYFGEGSWLTVV.

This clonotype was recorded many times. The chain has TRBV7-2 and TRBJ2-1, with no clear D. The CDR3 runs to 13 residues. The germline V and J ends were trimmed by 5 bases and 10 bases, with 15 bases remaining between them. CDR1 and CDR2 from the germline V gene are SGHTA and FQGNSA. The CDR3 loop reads CASSPAARGEQFF. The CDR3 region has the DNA TGTGCCAGCAGCCCGGCTGCCCGTGGGGAGCAGTTCTTC. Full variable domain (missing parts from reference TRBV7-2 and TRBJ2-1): GAGVSQSPSNKVTEKGKDVELRCDPISGHTALYWYRQSLGQGLEFLIYFQGNSAPDKSGLPSDRFSAERTGGSVSTLTIQRTQQEDSAVYLCASSPAARGEQFFGPGTRLTVL.

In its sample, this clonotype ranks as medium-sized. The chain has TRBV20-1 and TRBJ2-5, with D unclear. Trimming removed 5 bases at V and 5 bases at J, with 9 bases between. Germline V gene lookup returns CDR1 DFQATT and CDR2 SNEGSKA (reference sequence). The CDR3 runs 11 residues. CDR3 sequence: CSARPLETQYF. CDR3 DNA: TGCAGTGCTCGACCGCTGGAGACCCAGTACTTC.